What follows is one T cell receptor (beta chain) and its context. The data stem from a study of blood T cell repertoires in COVID-19. The germline V gene has CDR1 LNHDA and CDR2 SQIVND (reference sequence). V trimming: 8 bases; J trimming: 6 bases; junction bases outside the gene matches: 11. CDR3 length: 15 residues. In the authors' workflow: By means of reference gene primer amplification, nucleated cell counts were estimated. Only in-frame clones appear in the TCRdb table, and some are missing; sequencing was by immunoSEQ multiplex PCR. V and J calls and clone size are as listed in that table; D and trimming were resolved from the DNA. The sample carries approximately 61,000 clones, 88% recorded once.

The sample was peripheral blood. The TCR sequence derives from a woman of 80 years or more with active COVID-19. This rearrangement joins TRBV19 to TRBJ2-2, with TRBD1 matching over 8 bases. CDR3 DNA sequence: TGTGCCAGTGAGAACAGGGGGAGAACCGCCGGGGAGCTGTTTTTT. This sequence encodes CASENRGRTAGELFF.